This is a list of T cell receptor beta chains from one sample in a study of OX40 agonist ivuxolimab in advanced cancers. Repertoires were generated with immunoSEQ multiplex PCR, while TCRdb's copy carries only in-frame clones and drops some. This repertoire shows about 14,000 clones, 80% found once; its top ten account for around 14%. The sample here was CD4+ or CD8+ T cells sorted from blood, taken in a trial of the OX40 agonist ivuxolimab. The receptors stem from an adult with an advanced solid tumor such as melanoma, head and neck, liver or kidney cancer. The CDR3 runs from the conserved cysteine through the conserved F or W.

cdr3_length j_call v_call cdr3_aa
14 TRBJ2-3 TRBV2 CASGGSGGSDTQYF
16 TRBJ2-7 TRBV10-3 CAISERQGSGMDEQYF
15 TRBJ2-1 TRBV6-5 CASSYSTRGSSEQFF
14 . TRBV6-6 CASSYLQESYEQYF
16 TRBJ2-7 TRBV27 CASSLYLPDRSYEQYF
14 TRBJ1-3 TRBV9 CASSPPTAGNTIYF
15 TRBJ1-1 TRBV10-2 CASSLTQSTYPEAFF
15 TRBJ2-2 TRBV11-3 CASSRPRGPAGELFF
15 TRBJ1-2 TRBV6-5 CASSYSSQGGYGYTF
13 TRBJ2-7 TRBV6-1 CASSVGETYEQYF
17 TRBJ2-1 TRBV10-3 CAISPGTSGRAEDEQFF
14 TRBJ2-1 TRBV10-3 CAASGLAGANEQFF
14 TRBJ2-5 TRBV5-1 CASSWSGSEETQYF
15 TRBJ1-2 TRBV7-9 CASSPPSAGPYGYTF
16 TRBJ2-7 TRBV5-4 CASSFAGTGDAYEQYF
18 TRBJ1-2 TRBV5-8 CASSLWGGTGKIDHGYTF
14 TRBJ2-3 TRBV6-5 CASTEGRPTDTQYF
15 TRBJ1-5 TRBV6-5 CASTFREGDGQPQHF
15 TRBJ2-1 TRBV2 CASSELADLYNEQFF
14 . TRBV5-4 CASSLRTGAYEQYF
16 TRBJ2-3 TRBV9 CASTGLAGDSTDTQYF
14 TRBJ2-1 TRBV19 CASRFAGVYNEQFF
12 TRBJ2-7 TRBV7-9 CASSLGQDEQYF
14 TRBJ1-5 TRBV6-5 CASSTSGINQPQHF
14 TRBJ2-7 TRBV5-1 CASKTYTGGYEQYF
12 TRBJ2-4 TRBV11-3 CASSFEENIQYF
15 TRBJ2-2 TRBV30 CAWSVGQGSTGELFF
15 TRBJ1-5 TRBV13 CASSLGPNGNQPQHF
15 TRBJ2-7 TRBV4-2 CASSQAAGSSYEQYF
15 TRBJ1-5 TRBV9 CASSPDSYSNQPQHF
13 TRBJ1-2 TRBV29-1 CSVEGGAIYGYTF
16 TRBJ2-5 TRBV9 CASSRRPGQIQETQYF
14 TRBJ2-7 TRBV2 CASRRVETPTWQYF
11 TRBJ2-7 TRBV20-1 CSAREWGEQYF
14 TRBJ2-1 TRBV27 CASSSSSTYNEQFF